These 26 T cell receptor beta chains were all obtained from the same sample, sequenced in a study of T cell responses to AZD1222 COVID-19 vaccine. Repertoires were generated with immunoSEQ multiplex PCR, while TCRdb's copy carries only in-frame clones and drops some. The sample has approximately 120,000 clones, approximately 90% seen once. This specimen was peripheral blood, taken on day 0 of MenACWY control vaccination. The receptors here all came from an adult in good health.

The V gene is TRBV7-3, the J gene TRBJ2-7; 8 bases match TRBD2. The CDR3 length is 17 residues. The trim removed 4 bases at V and 6 bases at J, leaving 17 bases unmatched. Germline V CDR1 and CDR2: SGHTA, FQGTGA. In nucleotides, the CDR3 is TGTGCCAGCAGCTCATACCCCAGAAGCGGGAGAAACCCCGAGCAGTACTTC. This sequence encodes CASSSYPRSGRNPEQYF. The full variable domain, completed using reference TRBV7-3 and TRBJ2-7, is GAGVSQTPSNKVTEKGKYVELRCDPISGHTALYWYRQSLGQGPEFLIYFQGTGAADDSGLPNDRFFAVRPEGSVSTLKIQRTERGDSAVYLCASSSYPRSGRNPEQYFGPGTRLTVT.

This chain connects TRBV4-3 to TRBJ2-5; D not resolved. In germline, CDR1 is LGHNA, CDR2 YSLEER. The CDR3 is made up of 13 amino acids. Trimming shortened V by 6 bases and J by 4 bases, and 12 bases separated the two germline ends. CDR3: CASSYRSGETQYF. CDR3 nucleotides: TGCGCCAGCAGTTATCGCTCCGGAGAGACCCAGTACTTC.

This chain uses TRBV4-1 with TRBJ2-7, with TRBD2 matching over 14 bases. The CDR3 extends over 15 amino acids. Germline V gene data show CDR1 as MGHRA and CDR2 as YSYEKL. V dropped 3 bases and J dropped 2; count of bases not matched to a gene: 0. This CDR3 is CASSQGLAGAYEQYF. The CDR3 coding sequence is TGCGCCAGCAGCCAGGGACTAGCGGGAGCCTACGAGCAGTACTTC.

This clone appeared a single time. The chain carries TRBV19 and TRBJ1-5; TRBD1 is a possible D gene (5 bases). V gave up 7 bases and J gave up 0 bases, with 22 bases separating them. This CDR3 has 18 residues. Germline V gene lookup returns CDR1 LNHDA and CDR2 SQIVND (reference sequence). Here the CDR3 reads CASNNGVGVEYSNQPQHF. CDR3 DNA: TGTGCCAGTAACAACGGAGTAGGGGTTGAGTATAGCAATCAGCCCCAGCATTTT.

The chain is built from TRBV5-4 and TRBJ2-7; 13 nucleotides agree with TRBD2. CDR1 and CDR2 (germline): SGHNT, YYREEE (reference sequence). The CDR3 runs 19 residues. The ends lost 2 bases at V and 0 bases at J; junction bases unmatched: 11. The CDR3 protein is CASSLKVGLAGLSSYEQYF. Here the CDR3 DNA reads TGTGCCAGCAGCTTAAAGGTGGGACTAGCGGGATTGAGCTCCTACGAGCAGTACTTC.

V and J are TRBV9 and TRBJ1-6; 11 bases line up with TRBD1. Germline V gene data show CDR1 as SGDLS and CDR2 as YYNGEE. With V trimmed by 2 bases and J by 7 bases, 5 bases remained unmatched. CDR3 length: 16 residues. This chain's CDR3 is CASSVGGTGGNSPLHF. In nucleotides, the CDR3 is TGTGCCAGCAGCGTGGGGGGGACAGGGGGAAATTCACCCCTCCACTTT.

The gene calls are TRBV11-2 and TRBJ1-2, with 8 bases lining up with TRBD1. The CDR3 has 14 residues. The germline V gene has CDR1 SGHAT and CDR2 FQNNGV. Trimming took 5 bases from V and 4 from J; bases not matched to a gene: 6. The CDR3 here is CASSTRTGLYGYTF. The DNA for the CDR3 is TGTGCCAGCAGCACGCGGACAGGGCTCTATGGCTACACCTTC.

The chain couples TRBV10-3 to TRBJ2-5; D unclear. The CDR3 is 13 residues long. The V end lost 6 bases, the J end lost 3 bases, and 11 bases lay between the germline ends. Per the germline V gene, CDR1 is ENHRY and CDR2 is SYGVKD. CDR3 DNA sequence: TGTGCCATCAGACTGACGGATAAAGAGACCCAGTACTTC. This encodes CAIRLTDKETQYF.

The gene calls are TRBV27 and TRBJ1-5, with D hard to call. The length of the CDR3 is 14 residues. Germline V gene lookup returns CDR1 MNHEY and CDR2 SMNVEV (reference sequence). V was trimmed by 3 bases and J by 4 bases, leaving 10 bases between them. The CDR3 DNA reads TGTGCCAGCAGTTTGCTAGGCGGGAATCAGCCCCAGCATTTT. Residues: CASSLLGGNQPQHF.

J is TRBJ1-3 and V is TRBV5-1; D ambiguous. CDR1 SGHRS and CDR2 YFSETQ come from the germline V gene. With 0 bases removed from V and 3 bases from J, the gap between germline ends came to 10 bases. The CDR3 has 15 amino acids. This chain's CDR3 is CASSLEGLSGNTIYF. The CDR3 DNA sequence: TGCGCCAGCAGCTTGGAAGGGCTCAGTGGAAACACCATATATTTT.

This clone was detected only a few times. This chain joins TRBV5-1 and TRBJ1-5; D uncertain. Germline V gene lookup returns CDR1 SGHRS and CDR2 YFSETQ. The V end lost 2 bases, the J end lost 0 bases, and 9 bases lay between the germline ends. The CDR3 sequence is 15 residues long. The CDR3 region has the DNA TGCGCCAGCAGCTTAGCCGGGGATAGCAATCAGCCCCAGCATTTT. Protein sequence: CASSLAGDSNQPQHF.

The chain employs TRBV28 and TRBJ1-1; maybe TRBD1 (5 bases). CDR3 length: 11 residues. Germline lookup yields CDR1 MDHEN and CDR2 SYDVKM. The V gene lost 8 bases and the J gene lost 4 bases, with 8 bases spanning the gap. The CDR3 loop reads CASGGSTEAFF. Written as DNA, the CDR3 is TGTGCCAGCGGGGGAAGCACTGAAGCTTTCTTT. The full variable domain, completed using reference TRBV28 and TRBJ1-1, is DVKVTQSSRYLVKRTGEKVFLECVQDMDHENMFWYRQDPGLGLRLIYFSYDVKMKEKGDIPEGYSVSREKKERFSLILESASTNQTSMYLCASGGSTEAFFGQGTRLTVV.

The chain is built from TRBV24-1 and TRBJ1-2, with D unresolved. CDR3 length: 13 amino acids. The germline V gene has CDR1 KGHDR and CDR2 SFDVKD. Trimming cost V 5 bases and J 6 bases, with 12 bases left between them. The CDR3 DNA follows: TGTGCCACCAGTGGCGGCATGAAAAATGGCTACACCTTC. Translation gives CATSGGMKNGYTF.

The gene calls are TRBV7-2 and TRBJ2-5, with 8 bases that match TRBD1. CDR3 size: 16 residues. With 0 bases clipped from V and 2 bases from J, the junction kept 5 bases outside the gene matches. In germline, CDR1 is SGHTA, CDR2 FQGNSA. CDR3 in DNA: TGTGCCAGCAGCTTAGCCGACAGGGGATTACAAGAGACCCAGTACTTC. Translation gives CASSLADRGLQETQYF.

This chain links TRBV27 with TRBJ2-5, with 11 bases lining up with TRBD2. The CDR3 runs 17 residues. Germline V gives CDR1 MNHEY, CDR2 SMNVEV (reference sequence). V dropped 4 bases and J dropped 2; count of bases not matched to a gene: 9. In DNA form, the CDR3 reads TGTGCCAGCAGTTCCCGCAAGACTAGCGGGACACAAGAGACCCAGTACTTC. It codes for CASSSRKTSGTQETQYF.

This chain joins TRBV10-3 and TRBJ2-1, with a tentative D call TRBD1 (6 bases). This CDR3 is built from 12 residues. Germline-derived CDR1 and CDR2 are ENHRY and SYGVKD. Trimming stripped 4 bases from V and 10 bases from J, with 11 bases between. The DNA of the CDR3 is TGTGCCATCAGTGTCGGTGGGGGCGAGCAGTTCTTC. Protein product: CAISVGGGEQFF.

This chain connects TRBV9 to TRBJ1-5; TRBD1 is a possible D gene (5 bases). V was trimmed by 1 base and J by 4 bases, leaving 6 bases between them. Germline V gene lookup returns CDR1 SGDLS and CDR2 YYNGEE. CDR3 length: 13 amino acids. CDR3 amino acids: CASSVRGNQPQHF. The CDR3 nucleotides are TGTGCCAGCAGCGTACGGGGGAATCAGCCCCAGCATTTT.

V gene TRBV6-6 combines with J gene TRBJ2-7; D gene ambiguous. There are 14 residues in the CDR3. Germline loops: CDR1 MNHNY, CDR2 SVGAGI (reference sequence). V lost 6 bases to trimming and J lost 2 bases, with 14 bases between them. The CDR3 reads CASRSNLVTYEQYF. The CDR3 region has the DNA TGTGCCAGCAGATCCAACTTAGTTACCTACGAGCAGTACTTC.

The J gene is TRBJ1-5, the V gene TRBV3-1 (or the pseudogene TRBV3-2), with D unresolved. The CDR3 covers 14 residues. V shed 5 bases and J shed 0 bases, with 8 bases lying between them. Germline V CDR1 and CDR2: LGHDT, YNNKEL (reference sequence). The CDR3 coding sequence is TGTGCCAGCAGCTACAGAGTTAGCAATCAGCCCCAGCATTTT. It yields the protein CASSYRVSNQPQHF.

The gene calls are TRBV10-3 and TRBJ1-2; 10 nucleotides align to TRBD1. Germline-derived CDR1 and CDR2 are ENHRY and SYGVKD. The CDR3 sequence is 15 residues long. V was pared by 6 bases and J by 0 bases, with 4 bases of the junction left unmatched. The CDR3 is CAISWDRGSNYGYTF. The CDR3 bases are TGTGCCATCAGCTGGGACAGGGGATCTAACTATGGCTACACCTTC.

The rearrangement uses TRBV18 and TRBJ1-2, with 9 nucleotides matching TRBD1. Losses at the gene ends were 2 bases for V and 4 bases for J; bases not matched to a gene: 11. Germline V gene data show CDR1 as KGHSH and CDR2 as LQKENI. This CDR3 is built from 17 residues. The CDR3 DNA reads as TGTGCCAGCTCACCAGTCCCGGGACAGGGTTCGGGCTATGGCTACACCTTC. It translates to CASSPVPGQGSGYGYTF.

This clone showed up just a few times. The V and J genes are TRBV7-9 and TRBJ1-6, with D hard to call. Germline V CDR1 and CDR2: SEHNR, FQNEAQ (reference sequence). CDR3 length equals 13 residues. V lost 1 base, J lost 7 bases, and 5 bases lay in between. The CDR3 loop reads CASSLVGNSPLHF. The DNA of the CDR3 is TGTGCCAGCAGCTTAGTTGGGAATTCACCCCTCCACTTT.

V and J are TRBV5-8 and TRBJ1-3; D not certain. Germline lookup yields CDR1 SGHTS and CDR2 YDEGEE. This CDR3 has 13 residues. V shed 2 bases and J shed 2 bases, with 5 bases lying between them. CDR3 DNA: TGTGCCAGCAGCTTAATTGCTGGAAACACCATATATTTT. It codes for CASSLIAGNTIYF.

J is TRBJ2-1 and V is TRBV5-5, with D possibly TRBD2 on 5 matching bases. This CDR3 has 17 residues. V dropped 1 base and J dropped 2 bases, with 16 bases sitting between them. Germline CDR1 is SGHKS and CDR2 is YYEKEE (reference sequence). The CDR3 DNA sequence: TGTGCCAGCAGCTTGCAGAGGGTTGGGTTTCCCTACAATGAGCAGTTCTTC. As protein: CASSLQRVGFPYNEQFF.

The chain recombines TRBV28 with TRBJ1-2; no clear D. V was pared by 3 bases and J by 7 bases, with 6 bases between. Germline CDR1 reads MDHEN; CDR2 reads SYDVKM. CDR3 length: 11 amino acids. CDR3 DNA sequence: TGTGCCAGCAGTTTTTCGGCTGGCTACACCTTC. This translates into CASSFSAGYTF.

The chain joins TRBV4-3 to TRBJ1-6; D is perhaps TRBD1 (5 bases). CDR3 size: 15 residues. CDR1 and CDR2 (germline): LGHNA, YSLEER. Trimming cost V 3 bases and J 5 bases, with 11 bases left between them. As DNA, the CDR3 is TGCGCCAGCAGCCAGGGGGGGTTACATAATTCACCCCTCCACTTT. It specifies CASSQGGLHNSPLHF.